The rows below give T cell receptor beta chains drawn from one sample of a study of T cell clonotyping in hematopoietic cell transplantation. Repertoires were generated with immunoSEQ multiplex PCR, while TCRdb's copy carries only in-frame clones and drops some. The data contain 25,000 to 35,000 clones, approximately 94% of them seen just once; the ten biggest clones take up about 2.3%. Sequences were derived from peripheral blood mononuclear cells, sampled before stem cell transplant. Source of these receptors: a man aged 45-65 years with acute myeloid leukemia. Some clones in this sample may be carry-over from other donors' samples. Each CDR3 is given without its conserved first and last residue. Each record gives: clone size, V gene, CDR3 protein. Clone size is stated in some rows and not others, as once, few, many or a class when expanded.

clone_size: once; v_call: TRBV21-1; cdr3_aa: ASSTLKQDNSPLH
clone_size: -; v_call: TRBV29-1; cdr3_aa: SVDSPSDRVRETQY
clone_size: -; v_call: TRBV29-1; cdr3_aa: SVGDGPSREQY
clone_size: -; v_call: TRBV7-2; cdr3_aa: ASSSSLRGGNQPQH
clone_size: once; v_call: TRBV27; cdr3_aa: ASSLLGGARVWNEQF
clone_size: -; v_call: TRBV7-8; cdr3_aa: ASSPSPGPLQPQH
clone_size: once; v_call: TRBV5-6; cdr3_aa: ASSLSQGLTNGYT
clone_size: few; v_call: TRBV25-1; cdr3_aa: ASSSDLTDTQY
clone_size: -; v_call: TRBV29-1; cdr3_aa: SVESGVRNIQY
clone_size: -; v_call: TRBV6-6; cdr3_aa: ASSPPSSYEQY
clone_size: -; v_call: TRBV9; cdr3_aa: ASSVGPLEETQY
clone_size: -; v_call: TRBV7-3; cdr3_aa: ASSLIGGTGELF
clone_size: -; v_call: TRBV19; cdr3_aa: ASSSQDGNQETQY
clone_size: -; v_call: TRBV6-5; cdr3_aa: ASSYSFGVQDTQY
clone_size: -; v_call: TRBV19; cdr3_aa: ASSPSGTREKLF
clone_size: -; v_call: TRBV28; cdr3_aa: ASAQISNTGELF
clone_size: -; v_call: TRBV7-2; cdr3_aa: ASSLVGQGVHEQY
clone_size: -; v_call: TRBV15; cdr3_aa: ATSRASVSGGLGGELF
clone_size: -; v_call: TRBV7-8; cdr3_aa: ASSWSGTGYEQY
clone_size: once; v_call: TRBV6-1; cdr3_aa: ASSEERSSYEQY
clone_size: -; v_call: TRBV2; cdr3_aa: ASSEARIGEQF
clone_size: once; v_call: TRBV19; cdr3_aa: ASQTGTSGTDTQY
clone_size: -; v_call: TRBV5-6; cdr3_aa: ASSLTVNNEQF
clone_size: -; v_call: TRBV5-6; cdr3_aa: ASSSGTRFYEQY
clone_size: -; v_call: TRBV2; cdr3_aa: AGPQCWNQPQH
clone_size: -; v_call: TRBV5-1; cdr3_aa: ASSGPDGSSYEQY
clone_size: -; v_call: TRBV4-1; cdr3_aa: ASSQDLGTGSSYEQY
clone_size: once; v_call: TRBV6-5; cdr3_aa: ASSKQGRPYEQY
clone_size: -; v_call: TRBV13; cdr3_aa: ASSNGPPVTGQGIYEQY
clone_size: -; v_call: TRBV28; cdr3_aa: ASSLSSGANVLT
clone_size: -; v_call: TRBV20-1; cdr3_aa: SARGSYEQY
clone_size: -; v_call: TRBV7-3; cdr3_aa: ASSLTGTGNTIY
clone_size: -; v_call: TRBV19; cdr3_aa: ASSIPRYGYT
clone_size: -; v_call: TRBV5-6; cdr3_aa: ASSLLAWGQGYEQF
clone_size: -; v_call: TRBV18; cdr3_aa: ASSLGIPNSGANVLT
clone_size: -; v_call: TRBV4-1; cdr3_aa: ASSQGDARKDYGYT
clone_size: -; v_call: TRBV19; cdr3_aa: ASNPGTTSREQF
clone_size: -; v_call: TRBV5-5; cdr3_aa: ASSLSATGVVETQY
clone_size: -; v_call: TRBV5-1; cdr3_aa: ASSLMADLNTEAF
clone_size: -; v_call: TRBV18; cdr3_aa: ASSPDRGLAGVGYEQY
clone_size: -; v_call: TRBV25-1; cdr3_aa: ASSESRGETSETQY
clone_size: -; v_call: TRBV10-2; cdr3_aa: ASRDPAGTYEQY
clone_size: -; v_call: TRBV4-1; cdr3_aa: ASSQGVGTDTQY
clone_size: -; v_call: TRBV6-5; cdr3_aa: ASSYGPRGEQY
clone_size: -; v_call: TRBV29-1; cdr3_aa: SVVDGRYEQY
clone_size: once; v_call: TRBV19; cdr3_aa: ASTIRATSGANVLT
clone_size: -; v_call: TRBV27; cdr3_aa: ASSSYRVDEQY